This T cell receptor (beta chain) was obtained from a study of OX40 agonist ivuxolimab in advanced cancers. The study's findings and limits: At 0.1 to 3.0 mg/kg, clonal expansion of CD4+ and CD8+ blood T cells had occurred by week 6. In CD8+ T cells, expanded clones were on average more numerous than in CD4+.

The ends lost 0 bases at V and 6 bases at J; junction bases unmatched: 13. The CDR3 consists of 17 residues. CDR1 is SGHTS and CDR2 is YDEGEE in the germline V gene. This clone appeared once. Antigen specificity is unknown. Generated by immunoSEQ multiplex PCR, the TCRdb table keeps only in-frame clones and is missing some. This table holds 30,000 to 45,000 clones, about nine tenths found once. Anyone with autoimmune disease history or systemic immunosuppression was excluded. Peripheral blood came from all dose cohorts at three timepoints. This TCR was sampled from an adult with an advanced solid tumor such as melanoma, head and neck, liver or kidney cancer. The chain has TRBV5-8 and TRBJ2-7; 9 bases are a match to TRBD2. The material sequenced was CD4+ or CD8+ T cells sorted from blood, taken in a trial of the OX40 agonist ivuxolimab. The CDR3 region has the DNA TGTGCCAGCAGCTTGGTAGTGAGCGGGAGGCCTCGGGGCGAGCAGTACTTC. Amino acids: CASSLVVSGRPRGEQYF.